This T cell receptor (beta chain) was recovered during a study of blood T cell repertoires in COVID-19. This CDR3 contains 13 residues. Germline V lookup: CDR1 SEHNR, CDR2 FQNEAQ (reference sequence). Trimming took off 7 bases at V and 9 bases at J, with 16 bases between the two ends. Original processing methods: Estimation of nucleated cell counts relied on the amplification of reference gene primers. Assay: immunoSEQ multiplex PCR; the TCRdb copy retains only in-frame clones and omits some. V and J calls and clone size are those listed in that table; D and trimming were worked out from the DNA. Of 100,000 to 150,000 clones listed, around 86% are singletons.

Sequencing was done on a sample of peripheral blood. The receptor's source is a human donor in a cohort sampled during active COVID-19. J is TRBJ2-1 and V is TRBV7-9; a possible D gene is TRBD2 (6 bases). The CDR3 loop is CASTGLSGIEQFF. DNA for the CDR3: TGTGCCAGCACAGGACTATCGGGTATTGAGCAGTTCTTC. Full variable domain (rest looked up from reference TRBV7-9 and TRBJ2-1): DTGVSQNPRHKITKRGQNVTFRCDPISEHNRLYWYRQTLGQGPEFLTYFQNEAQLEKSRLLSDRFSAERPKGSFSTLEIQRTEQGDSAMYLCASTGLSGIEQFFGPGTRLTVL.